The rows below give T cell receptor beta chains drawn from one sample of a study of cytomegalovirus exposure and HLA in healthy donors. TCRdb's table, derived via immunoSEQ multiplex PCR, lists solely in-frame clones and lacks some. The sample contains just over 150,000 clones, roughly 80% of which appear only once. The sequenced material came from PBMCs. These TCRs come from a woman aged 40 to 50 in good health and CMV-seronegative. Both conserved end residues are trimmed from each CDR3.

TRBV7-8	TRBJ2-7	ASSPRWGVYEQY
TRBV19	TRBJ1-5	ASSMEGRVEPQH
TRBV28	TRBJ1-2	ASRYGGTSGYT
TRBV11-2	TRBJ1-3	ASSRTGFSGNTIY
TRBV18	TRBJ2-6	ASSPMIGAVMRVSGANVLT
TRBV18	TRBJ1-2	ASSPKPDSATDGCT
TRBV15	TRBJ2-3	ATSRLPLAGGTDTQY
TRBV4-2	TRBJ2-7	ASSRSSGGAYEQY
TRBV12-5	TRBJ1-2	ASGRDGGGLSYGYT
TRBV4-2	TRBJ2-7	ASSQAAGDSYEQY
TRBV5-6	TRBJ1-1	ASSSTAIGNTEAF
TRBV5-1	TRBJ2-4	ASSLDRNIQY
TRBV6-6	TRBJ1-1	ASSYATGNTEAF